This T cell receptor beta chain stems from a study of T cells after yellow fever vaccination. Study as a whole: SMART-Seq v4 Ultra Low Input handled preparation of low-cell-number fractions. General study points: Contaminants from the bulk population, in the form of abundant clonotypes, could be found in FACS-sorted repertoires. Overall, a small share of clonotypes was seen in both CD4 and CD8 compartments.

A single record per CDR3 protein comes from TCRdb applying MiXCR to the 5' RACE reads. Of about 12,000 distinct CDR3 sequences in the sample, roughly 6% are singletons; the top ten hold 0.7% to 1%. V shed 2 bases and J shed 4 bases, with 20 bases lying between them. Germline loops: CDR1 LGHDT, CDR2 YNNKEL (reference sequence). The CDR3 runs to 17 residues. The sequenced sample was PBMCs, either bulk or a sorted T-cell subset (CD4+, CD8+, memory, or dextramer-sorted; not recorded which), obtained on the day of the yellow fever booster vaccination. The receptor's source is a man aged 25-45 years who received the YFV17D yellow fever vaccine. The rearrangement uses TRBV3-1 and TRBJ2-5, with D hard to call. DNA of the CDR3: TGTGCCAGCAGCCAACGGGTCCCTTGGGCGCCTGGAGAGACCCAGTACTTC. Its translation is CASSQRVPWAPGETQYF.